Following are 2 T cell receptor beta chains from one sample sequenced in a study of T-cell reconstitution after alpha-beta-depleted transplantation in children. A TCRbeta library incorporating unique molecular identifiers was prepared. TCRdb re-called the PCR reads through MiXCR, storing one row per CDR3 protein. The sample holds about 1,000,000 distinct CDR3 sequences, around 30% seen once. This sample comprised PBMCs, mostly from graft donor cells, obtained 360 days after TCRalphabeta/CD19-depleted stem cell transplant. Receptor source: a boy in the first two years of life who had a stem cell transplant for SCID, so the T cells may come from the graft donor.

The genes are TRBV12-3 or TRBV12-4 and TRBJ2-5; 7 positions match TRBD2. Trimming cost V 6 bases and J 5 bases; bases outside gene matches: 12. This CDR3 comprises 15 residues. In nucleotides, the CDR3 is TGTGCCAGCAGCCCATACTTGACTAGCTCGGAGACCCAGTACTTC. It specifies CASSPYLTSSETQYF.

The rearrangement joins TRBV5-1 to TRBJ2-2; a weak D match, TRBD1 (5 bases). CDR3 size: 13 residues. Germline values: CDR1 SGHRS, CDR2 YFSETQ. V lost 5 bases and J lost 6, with 11 bases in between. The CDR3 DNA reads TGCGCCAGCAGGGGGCTCAGTTCCGGGGAGCTGTTTTTT. Protein sequence: CASRGLSSGELFF.